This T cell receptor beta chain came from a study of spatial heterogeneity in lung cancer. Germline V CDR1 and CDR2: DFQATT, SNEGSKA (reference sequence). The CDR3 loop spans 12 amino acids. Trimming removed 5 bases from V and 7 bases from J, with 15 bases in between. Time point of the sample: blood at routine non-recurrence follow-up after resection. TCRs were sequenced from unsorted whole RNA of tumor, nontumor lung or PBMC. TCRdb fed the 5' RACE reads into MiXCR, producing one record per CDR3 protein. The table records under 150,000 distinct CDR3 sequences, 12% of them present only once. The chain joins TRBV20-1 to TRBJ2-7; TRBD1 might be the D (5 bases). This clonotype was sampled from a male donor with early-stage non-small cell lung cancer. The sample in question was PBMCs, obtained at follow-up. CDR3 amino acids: CSAPTRVGEQYF. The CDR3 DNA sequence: TGCAGTGCTCCGACCAGGGTAGGGGAGCAGTACTTC.